The sequence of this T cell receptor (beta chain) was determined in a study of T cell changes during pregnancy in multiple sclerosis (dated by TCRdb to the late 2010s). About the study as a whole: In women with multiple sclerosis, the researchers looked at how the T cell repertoire shifted as pregnancy progressed.

For this clone: There is no known antigen for this receptor. Base qualities are missing; no much larger clone stands one base away.

The germline V gene supplies CDR1 SGHTA and CDR2 FQGNSA. Measured from the cysteine to the phenylalanine, the CDR3 is 15 residues long. Only CDR3 DNA remains: 45 bases, in frame from the first base. V and J are truncated by 7 bases and 1 base respectively, leaving an intervening sequence of 16 bases. Libraries were prepared through the immunoSEQ multiplex PCR assay. Drawn from immuneACCESS, this table holds only the in-frame rearrangements with V and J called that TCRdb kept. Clones are partly lost; checked studies trace under half to an unresolved V gene and leave the rest unexplained. Here the sample has about 93,000 clones; over 80% occur a single time. The top ten constitute about 2% of the sample.

The origin of this receptor is a female donor with multiple sclerosis, enrolled in a pregnancy study. The sequencing here drew on peripheral blood, taken after pregnancy. The chain is made from TRBV7-2 and TRBJ2-5, and TRBD1 may be the D gene, going by 6 matching bases. The CDR3 has the sequence CASTIDGQSQETQYF. The bases read TGTGCCAGCACCATCGACGGACAGTCCCAAGAGACCCAGTACTTC.